This is a list of T cell receptor beta chains from one sample in a study of blood T cell dynamics during melanoma immunotherapy. The table came from immunoSEQ multiplex PCR; TCRdb's copy has only in-frame clones and leaves some out. Of approximately 23,000 clones in the sample, about nine tenths were seen once. This material consisted of blood, taken from a patient treated with checkpoint blockade. The source is a human donor with melanoma. CDR3s include the opening cysteine and the closing phenylalanine or tryptophan. A D gene is named only where the DNA matches it firmly. Expanded clones get a size class; other rows say once, few or many, or leave the size out.

CDR3 protein | CDR3 DNA | clone size | J gene | D gene | V gene
CASSLLENTEAFF | TGTGCCAGCTCCCTCTTGGAGAACACTGAAGCTTTCTTT | - | TRBJ1-1 | - | TRBV18
CASSAANYGYTF | TGTGCCAGTAGTGCAGCTAACTATGGCTACACCTTC | - | TRBJ1-2 | - | TRBV19
CASKHGGVTYEQYF | TGTGCCAGCAAACATGGGGGGGTTACCTACGAGCAGTACTTC | - | TRBJ2-7 | TRBD2 | TRBV13
CASSLDGDAPEQYF | TGTGCCAGCAGCTTAGACGGCGATGCTCCCGAGCAGTACTTC | once | TRBJ2-7 | - | TRBV7-9
CASSIFGTAVNQPQHF | TGTGCCAGTAGTATATTCGGTACAGCCGTAAATCAGCCCCAGCATTTT | - | TRBJ1-5 | - | TRBV19
CASSAEGKISNQPQHF | TGTGCCAGCAGTGCTGAGGGGAAAATCAGCAATCAGCCCCAGCATTTT | - | TRBJ1-5 | - | TRBV2
CACAQIYGYTF | TGTGCCTGTGCCCAGATCTATGGCTACACCTTC | - | TRBJ1-2 | - | TRBV30
CASSSQGATNEKLFF | TGTGCCAGCAGTTCACAGGGAGCAACTAATGAAAAACTGTTTTTT | - | TRBJ1-4 | - | TRBV27
CASSVTVTGELFF | TGTGCCAGCAGTGTGACGGTCACCGGGGAGCTGTTTTTT | - | TRBJ2-2 | - | TRBV2
CASNSGGVRAKNIQYF | TGCGCCAGCAATTCGGGGGGCGTGCGGGCCAAAAACATTCAGTACTTC | - | TRBJ2-4 | - | TRBV10-1
CASRDPGQGRPEAFF | TGTGCCAGTAGGGACCCGGGACAGGGTCGTCCTGAAGCTTTCTTT | - | TRBJ1-1 | TRBD1 | TRBV19
CASSYSSGGRNEQFF | TGTGCCAGCAGTTACTCGTCCGGGGGACGGAATGAGCAGTTCTTC | - | TRBJ2-1 | - | TRBV6-6
CASSPDRGGYTF | TGTGCCAGCAGCCCGGACAGAGGGGGCTACACCTTC | - | TRBJ1-2 | - | TRBV5-5
CASSSRGPPYEQYF | TGCGCCAGCAGCTCCAGGGGCCCCCCCTACGAGCAGTACTTC | - | TRBJ2-7 | - | TRBV5-1
CASSEFFSGTAYNSPLHF | TGCGCCAGCAGTGAGTTTTTCTCCGGGACAGCGTATAATTCACCCCTCCACTTT | - | TRBJ1-6 | TRBD1 | TRBV10-2
CASSPLTSGTQETQYF | TGCGCCAGCAGCCCATTGACTAGCGGGACACAAGAGACCCAGTACTTC | - | TRBJ2-5 | TRBD2 | TRBV5-1
CASSFQLTSGVPYEQYF | TGTGCCAGCAGCTTCCAACTGACTAGCGGGGTCCCCTACGAGCAGTACTTC | - | TRBJ2-7 | TRBD2 | TRBV11-2
CASSYTLAGGYEQYF | TGTGCCAGCAGTTACACACTAGCGGGGGGCTACGAGCAGTACTTC | - | TRBJ2-7 | TRBD2 | TRBV6-5
CASRVQGNYGYTF | TGTGCCAGCAGAGTACAGGGGAACTATGGCTACACCTTC | - | TRBJ1-2 | TRBD1 | TRBV28
CASSRDRSSYNSPLHF | TGTGCCAGCAGCCGAGATCGGAGCTCCTATAATTCACCCCTCCACTTT | - | TRBJ1-6 | - | TRBV11-3
CASSIGGRAGDEQFF | TGTGCCAGTAGTATTGGCGGGAGGGCCGGAGATGAGCAGTTCTTC | - | TRBJ2-1 | TRBD2 | TRBV19
CASNMGTRGTGTNQPQHF | TGTGCCAGTAACATGGGTACCAGGGGGACAGGGACAAATCAGCCCCAGCATTTT | - | TRBJ1-5 | TRBD1 | TRBV19
CASSFRAGGKLFF | TGTGCCAGCAGCTTCCGGGCTGGGGGAAAACTGTTTTTT | few | TRBJ1-4 | - | TRBV11-3
CASSLPPKYEQFF | TGTGCCAGCAGTTTACCCCCGAAGTATGAGCAGTTCTTC | - | TRBJ2-1 | - | TRBV28
CASAPRVRGPEEQYF | TGCGCCAGCGCACCTAGGGTCAGGGGCCCTGAGGAGCAGTACTTC | - | TRBJ2-7 | - | TRBV5-1
CATSRGSGVNYEQYF | TGTGCCACCAGCAGAGGCAGCGGAGTAAACTACGAGCAGTACTTC | once | TRBJ2-7 | - | TRBV15
CAWSVSLYYEQYF | TGTGCCTGGAGTGTAAGTTTGTACTACGAGCAGTACTTC | once | TRBJ2-7 | - | TRBV30
CASSPGQTNTEAFF | TGCGCCAGCAGCCCGGGACAGACGAACACTGAAGCTTTCTTT | once | TRBJ1-1 | TRBD1 | TRBV5-1
CANRDRGTDTQYF | TGCGCCAACCGGGACAGGGGCACAGATACGCAGTATTTT | - | TRBJ2-3 | TRBD1 | TRBV10-1
CASSLGAGGPINYGYTF | TGTGCCAGCAGCTTAGGTGCAGGTGGACCAATTAACTATGGCTACACCTTC | - | TRBJ1-2 | - | TRBV7-8
CASSYKGAALSGYTF | TGTGCCAGCAGTTACAAGGGGGCGGCCCTCAGTGGCTACACCTTC | - | TRBJ1-2 | TRBD1 | TRBV6-6
CASSLDRDYGYTF | TGTGCCAGCAGCTTGGACAGGGACTATGGCTACACCTTC | - | TRBJ1-2 | TRBD1 | TRBV7-9
CASSDFRGANEKLFF | TGTGCCAGCAGTGATTTTAGAGGGGCTAATGAAAAACTGTTTTTT | - | TRBJ1-4 | - | TRBV25-1
CASSEWMPGNQPQHF | TGTGCCAGCAGTGAATGGATGCCAGGAAATCAGCCCCAGCATTTT | - | TRBJ1-5 | - | TRBV2
CSVSLTGNGYTF | TGCAGCGTTAGTCTGACGGGGAATGGCTACACCTTC | - | TRBJ1-2 | - | TRBV29-1
CASIGLRDFVLDTEAFF | TGTGCCAGCATCGGCCTCAGGGATTTCGTATTAGACACTGAAGCTTTCTTT | - | TRBJ1-1 | - | TRBV2
CASSRYIDEQFF | TGTGCCAGCAGCCGTTACATAGATGAGCAGTTCTTC | - | TRBJ2-1 | - | TRBV7-2
CASSRTGEAFF | TGTGCCAGCAGTCGAACAGGTGAAGCTTTCTTT | - | TRBJ1-1 | - | TRBV6-5
CASSLGGRGGNEQFF | TGTGCCAGCAGTTTAGGCGGGAGGGGGGGCAATGAGCAGTTCTTC | - | TRBJ2-1 | TRBD2 | TRBV28
CASSIGGRKGDTQYF | TGTGCCAGTAGTATTGGCGGGAGGAAAGGGGATACGCAGTATTTT | - | TRBJ2-3 | TRBD2 | TRBV19
CASSLIAQSYNEQFF | TGTGCCAGCAGCTTAATAGCGCAATCCTACAATGAGCAGTTCTTC | - | TRBJ2-1 | - | TRBV7-9
CSVTGLMNTEAFF | TGCAGCGTGACAGGTCTTATGAACACTGAAGCTTTCTTT | - | TRBJ1-1 | - | TRBV29-1
CATTLSGRENEQFF | TGTGCTACGACCCTTAGCGGGAGGGAAAATGAGCAGTTCTTC | - | TRBJ2-1 | TRBD2 | TRBV10-3
CASSEIRGLAGQETQYF | TGTGCCAGCAGTGAAATCAGGGGACTAGCGGGACAAGAGACCCAGTACTTC | - | TRBJ2-5 | TRBD2 | TRBV25-1
CASSFLVGNTIYF | TGTGCCAGCAGTTTCTTGGTAGGAAACACCATATATTTT | - | TRBJ1-3 | - | TRBV28
CASSAGQGAVAFF | TGCGCCAGCAGCGCCGGACAGGGGGCGGTGGCTTTCTTT | - | TRBJ1-1 | TRBD1 | TRBV5-1
CASSTGTTSQETQYF | TGCGCCAGCAGTACCGGGACTACCTCTCAAGAGACCCAGTACTTC | - | TRBJ2-5 | TRBD2 | TRBV5-1
CASTPRTEPYEQYF | TGTGCCAGTACCCCACGGACAGAGCCCTACGAGCAGTACTTC | - | TRBJ2-7 | - | TRBV19
CSGAGQGAGEISYTF | TGCAGCGGTGCGGGACAGGGGGCTGGGGAGATAAGCTACACCTTC | - | TRBJ1-2 | TRBD1 | TRBV29-1
CASWGLAGVNTGELFF | TGCGCCAGCTGGGGACTAGCGGGGGTAAACACCGGGGAGCTGTTTTTT | once | TRBJ2-2 | TRBD2 | TRBV5-1
CAWSVGGFGYTF | TGTGCCTGGAGTGTAGGCGGATTTGGCTACACCTTC | - | TRBJ1-2 | - | TRBV30
CASSSWTVLSSYNEQFF | TGTGCCAGCAGCTCCTGGACAGTCCTGAGCTCCTACAATGAGCAGTTCTTC | - | TRBJ2-1 | - | TRBV7-8